The rows below give T cell receptor beta chains drawn from one sample of a study of CD4+ T cells in melanoma. Libraries were prepared by immunoSEQ multiplex PCR; TCRdb keeps only in-frame clonotypes and omits some of them. The sample consists of some 13,000 clones, roughly 72% of them appearing once. Sequences were obtained from cells from a culture (not recorded whether cultured in vitro). The receptors shown here come from a human donor with melanoma. CDR3s include the opening cysteine and the closing phenylalanine or tryptophan. Each record gives: clone size, D gene, V gene, J gene, CDR3 protein, CDR3 DNA. A D gene is named only where the DNA matches it firmly. Expanded clones get a size class; other rows say once, few or many, or leave the size out.

size: once; D: TRBD1; V: TRBV5-1; J: TRBJ2-3; CDR3: CASSLTGTGGQNTQYF; DNA: TGCGCCAGCAGCTTGACCGGGACAGGGGGTCAGAATACGCAGTATTTT
size: NA; D: TRBD1; V: TRBV9; J: TRBJ2-7; CDR3: CASSPGGRSRGTYEQYF; DNA: TGTGCCAGCAGCCCAGGGGGACGGAGCAGGGGGACCTACGAGCAGTACTTC
size: NA; D: NA; V: TRBV7-9; J: TRBJ2-3; CDR3: CASSSTDTQYF; DNA: TGTGCCAGCAGCTCGACAGATACGCAGTATTTT
size: NA; D: NA; V: TRBV5-1; J: TRBJ2-5; CDR3: CASSLEGVRETQYF; DNA: TGCGCCAGCAGCTTAGAAGGGGTGAGGGAGACCCAGTACTTC
size: NA; D: NA; V: TRBV4-2; J: TRBJ1-1; CDR3: CASSQQGRARGTEAFF; DNA: TGTGCCAGCAGCCAACAAGGTAGGGCCCGGGGGACTGAAGCTTTCTTT
size: NA; D: TRBD1; V: TRBV23-1; J: TRBJ1-5; CDR3: CASSPPSGTGSNQPQHF; DNA: TGCGCCAGCAGTCCACCCTCCGGGACAGGTAGCAATCAGCCCCAGCATTTT
size: NA; D: TRBD1; V: TRBV10-2; J: TRBJ1-1; CDR3: CASRQGAGAFF; DNA: TGCGCCAGCAGACAGGGGGCGGGGGCTTTCTTT
size: NA; D: TRBD1; V: TRBV2; J: TRBJ1-1; CDR3: CVTQGQGVAEAFF; DNA: TGTGTCACCCAGGGACAGGGTGTAGCTGAAGCTTTCTTT
size: NA; D: NA; V: TRBV7-9; J: TRBJ1-3; CDR3: CASSSITSGNTIYF; DNA: TGTGCCAGCAGCTCTATTACCTCTGGAAACACCATATATTTT
size: NA; D: NA; V: TRBV6-5; J: TRBJ1-6; CDR3: CASRSRTLNSPLHF; DNA: TGTGCCAGCAGGAGTCGGACTCTTAATTCACCCCTCCACTTT
size: once; D: NA; V: TRBV6-5; J: TRBJ2-7; CDR3: CASKTGPISYEQYF; DNA: TGTGCCAGCAAAACGGGGCCGATTTCCTACGAGCAGTACTTC
size: NA; D: NA; V: TRBV27; J: TRBJ1-2; CDR3: CASSLRGFGQPFYGYTF; DNA: TGTGCCAGCAGTTTACGGGGATTCGGTCAGCCCTTCTATGGCTACACCTTC
size: large; D: NA; V: TRBV6-6; J: TRBJ1-1; CDR3: CASSWGWTEAFF; DNA: TGTGCCAGCAGTTGGGGGTGGACTGAAGCTTTCTTT
size: NA; D: NA; V: TRBV5-1; J: TRBJ2-1; CDR3: CASSLADLGVDEQFF; DNA: TGCGCCAGCAGCTTGGCCGATTTGGGGGTGGATGAGCAGTTCTTC
size: NA; D: TRBD1; V: TRBV7-3; J: TRBJ2-1; CDR3: CASSPGTGGNEQFF; DNA: TGTGCCAGCAGCCCGGGGACAGGGGGCAATGAGCAGTTCTTC
size: NA; D: NA; V: TRBV2; J: TRBJ2-7; CDR3: CASRYYEQYF; DNA: TGTGCCAGCCGGTACTACGAGCAGTACTTC
size: NA; D: NA; V: TRBV5-8; J: TRBJ1-4; CDR3: CASNLPQGRTREKLFF; DNA: TGTGCCAGCAACTTGCCCCAGGGAAGGACACGTGAAAAACTGTTTTTT
size: NA; D: NA; V: TRBV19; J: TRBJ2-3; CDR3: CASSNLTRQRYF; DNA: TGTGCCAGTAGTAATCTGACAAGACAACGGTATTTT
size: NA; D: NA; V: TRBV10-3; J: TRBJ2-5; CDR3: CAISGGLGETQYF; DNA: TGTGCCATCAGTGGGGGCCTCGGAGAGACCCAGTACTTC
size: NA; D: NA; V: TRBV6-5; J: TRBJ2-1; CDR3: CAIGGALAEQFF; DNA: TGTGCCATCGGGGGAGCTCTCGCGGAGCAGTTCTTC
size: NA; D: NA; V: TRBV6-5; J: TRBJ1-1; CDR3: CASSYDTWGTEAFF; DNA: TGTGCCAGCAGTTACGACACCTGGGGGACTGAAGCTTTCTTT
size: once; D: NA; V: TRBV4-1; J: TRBJ2-5; CDR3: CASSLGLLEETQYF; DNA: TGCGCCAGCAGCTTAGGACTATTAGAGGAGACCCAGTACTTC
size: NA; D: TRBD2; V: TRBV5-5; J: TRBJ2-5; CDR3: CASRGLAGAGGTQYF; DNA: TGTGCCAGCAGAGGACTAGCGGGGGCCGGGGGGACCCAGTACTTC
size: once; D: NA; V: TRBV5-8; J: TRBJ1-4; CDR3: CASTGGLNEKLFF; DNA: TGTGCCAGCACGGGGGGCCTTAATGAAAAACTGTTTTTT
size: NA; D: TRBD1; V: TRBV5-1; J: TRBJ1-2; CDR3: CASSLGDRSGGYTF; DNA: TGCGCCAGCAGCTTGGGGGACAGGTCGGGGGGCTACACCTTC
size: NA; D: NA; V: TRBV11-2; J: TRBJ2-7; CDR3: CASSLKSPSLINSYEQYF; DNA: TGTGCCAGCAGCTTAAAATCCCCCAGCCTCATCAACAGTTACGAGCAGTACTTC
size: few; D: NA; V: TRBV7-9; J: TRBJ2-2; CDR3: CASSVVGSVNTGELFF; DNA: TGTGCCAGCTCGGTTGTGGGTTCGGTGAACACCGGGGAGCTGTTTTTT
size: NA; D: TRBD1; V: TRBV9; J: TRBJ1-3; CDR3: CASSAALQGAAGNTIYF; DNA: TGTGCCAGCAGCGCCGCCCTGCAGGGGGCGGCTGGAAACACCATATATTTT
size: NA; D: NA; V: TRBV28; J: TRBJ2-7; CDR3: CASSFVEYEQYF; DNA: TGTGCCAGCAGTTTTGTGGAATACGAGCAGTACTTC
size: NA; D: NA; V: TRBV2; J: TRBJ1-4; CDR3: CASTLDDEKLFF; DNA: TGTGCCAGCACCCTCGATGACGAAAAACTGTTTTTT
size: once; D: TRBD1; V: TRBV19; J: TRBJ2-5; CDR3: CASSIHRGETQYF; DNA: TGTGCCAGTAGTATTCACAGGGGGGAGACCCAGTACTTC
size: NA; D: TRBD1; V: TRBV30; J: TRBJ1-1; CDR3: CAWSEGGGYGTEAFF; DNA: TGTGCCTGGAGTGAAGGGGGCGGATATGGCACTGAAGCTTTCTTT
size: few; D: NA; V: TRBV21-1; J: TRBJ1-4; CDR3: CASSKKAQINEKLFF; DNA: TGTGCCAGCAGCAAGAAGGCACAGATTAATGAAAAACTGTTTTTT
size: NA; D: NA; V: TRBV7-7; J: TRBJ1-4; CDR3: CASSLSWGEKLFF; DNA: TGTGCTAGCAGCTTAAGTTGGGGTGAAAAACTGTTTTTT
size: NA; D: TRBD1; V: TRBV28; J: TRBJ1-2; CDR3: CASSRLGQVGYTF; DNA: TGTGCCAGCAGTCGGCTCGGACAGGTTGGCTACACCTTC
size: NA; D: TRBD2; V: TRBV5-1; J: TRBJ2-2; CDR3: CASSLVAGVNTGELFF; DNA: TGCGCCAGCAGCTTGGTAGCGGGGGTAAACACCGGGGAGCTGTTTTTT
size: NA; D: TRBD1; V: TRBV6-5; J: TRBJ1-3; CDR3: CASSSDRAGGNTIYF; DNA: TGTGCCAGCAGTTCTGACAGGGCTGGTGGAAACACCATATATTTT
size: NA; D: NA; V: TRBV29-1; J: TRBJ1-3; CDR3: CSVNRDGNTIYF; DNA: TGCAGCGTGAACAGGGATGGAAACACCATATATTTT
size: once; D: NA; V: TRBV6-1; J: TRBJ2-3; CDR3: CASREQGSTDTQYF; DNA: TGTGCCAGCAGGGAGCAGGGTAGCACAGATACGCAGTATTTT
size: medium-sized; D: TRBD1; V: TRBV7-9; J: TRBJ1-1; CDR3: CASSFSDRGPVEAFF; DNA: TGTGCCAGCAGCTTTTCCGACAGGGGGCCCGTTGAAGCTTTCTTT
size: NA; D: NA; V: TRBV2; J: TRBJ2-3; CDR3: CASSPQGGNTQYF; DNA: TGTGCCAGCAGCCCACAAGGTGGAAATACGCAGTATTTT
size: NA; D: NA; V: TRBV6-4; J: TRBJ2-7; CDR3: CASSSGRQYEQYF; DNA: TGTGCCAGCAGTTCAGGGCGTCAGTACGAGCAGTACTTC
size: NA; D: NA; V: TRBV5-1; J: TRBJ1-3; CDR3: CASSLDGVGTIYF; DNA: TGCGCCAGCAGCTTGGATGGGGTTGGCACCATATATTTT
size: once; D: NA; V: TRBV6-5; J: TRBJ2-3; CDR3: CASSYPGTDTQYF; DNA: TGTGCCAGCAGTTACCCGGGGACAGATACGCAGTATTTT
size: NA; D: NA; V: TRBV11-3; J: TRBJ2-3; CDR3: CASSSELTTDTQYF; DNA: TGTGCCAGCAGCTCGGAGCTCACCACAGATACGCAGTATTTT
size: NA; D: NA; V: TRBV5-1; J: TRBJ2-1; CDR3: CASSLTFGAGGQFF; DNA: NA
size: once; D: NA; V: TRBV5-1; J: TRBJ2-5; CDR3: CASSLDLGTQYF; DNA: TGCGCCAGCAGCTTGGATCTGGGGACCCAGTACTTC
size: few; D: NA; V: TRBV7-9; J: TRBJ1-6; CDR3: CASSAAPYNSPLHF; DNA: TGTGCCAGCAGCGCGGCCCCCTATAATTCACCCCTCCACTTT
size: NA; D: NA; V: TRBV9; J: TRBJ2-2; CDR3: CASSVGGPGTGELFF; DNA: TGTGCCAGCAGCGTAGGTGGGCCTGGTACCGGGGAGCTGTTTTTT
size: few; D: TRBD2; V: TRBV5-1; J: TRBJ2-7; CDR3: CASSVTSGVSYEQYF; DNA: TGCGCCAGCAGCGTGACTAGCGGGGTTAGTTACGAGCAGTACTTC
size: once; D: NA; V: TRBV27; J: TRBJ2-3; CDR3: CASSKGLDTDTQYF; DNA: TGTGCCAGCAGTAAAGGACTTGACACAGATACGCAGTATTTT
size: NA; D: TRBD1; V: TRBV28; J: TRBJ1-5; CDR3: CASSLRRTGGHQPQHF; DNA: TGTGCCAGCAGTTTACGCAGGACAGGGGGCCATCAGCCCCAGCATTTT
size: once; D: TRBD1; V: TRBV5-1; J: TRBJ1-1; CDR3: CASSLEGQGNTEAFF; DNA: TGCGCCAGCAGCTTGGAGGGACAGGGAAACACTGAAGCTTTCTTT
size: NA; D: NA; V: TRBV6-6; J: TRBJ2-3; CDR3: CASSRQLASTDTQYF; DNA: TGTGCCAGCAGTCGACAGCTAGCTAGCACAGATACGCAGTATTTT